The T cell receptor beta chain under discussion was sequenced for a study of T cells in women clearing cervical HPV infection. The assay was immunoSEQ multiplex PCR, and TCRdb's table has in-frame clones only and misses some. Recorded for this sample: about 31,000 clones. As to this clone: The CDR3 end falls 3 residues outside the read, so it is completed with the germline J gene.

Germline V lookup: CDR1 KGHSH, CDR2 LQKENI. The CDR3 contains 14 residues. V shed 3 bases and J shed 0 bases, with 8 bases lying between them. This TCR was recovered from a woman between 18 and 69 years old with a cervical HPV16 infection that either progressed to CIN3+ or cleared (not recorded which). This chain uses TRBV18 with TRBJ1-1; D is ambiguous. Sequencing input: blood buffy coat. The CDR3 sequence is CASSPSEMNTEAFF. The sequenced part of the CDR3 DNA is TGTGCCAGCTCACCTTCAGAAATGAACACTGAA.